This entry features one TCR beta chain sequence. The antigen is not known. This entry is derived from a study of T cell repertoires in cytomegalovirus infection. Each CDR3 protein gets one entry after TCRdb re-called the reads with MiXCR. The table includes 28,000 or so distinct CDR3 sequences, around 19% detected once. Germline CDR1 SGHTA, CDR2 FQGNSA. The CDR3 has 15 residues. Trimming took off 4 bases at V and 4 bases at J, with 16 bases between the two ends. This sequence joins TRBV7-2 and TRBJ2-5, with no clear D. The starting material was CD8+ T cells from cultured PBMCs, obtained from culture after CMV antigen stimulation. This receptor was identified in a human donor in good health (CMV status not recorded). Some clones in this sample may be carry-over from other donors' samples. CDR3 residues: CASSYWGNRGETQYF. CDR3 bases: TGTGCCAGCAGCTACTGGGGTAATCGCGGAGAGACCCAGTACTTC.